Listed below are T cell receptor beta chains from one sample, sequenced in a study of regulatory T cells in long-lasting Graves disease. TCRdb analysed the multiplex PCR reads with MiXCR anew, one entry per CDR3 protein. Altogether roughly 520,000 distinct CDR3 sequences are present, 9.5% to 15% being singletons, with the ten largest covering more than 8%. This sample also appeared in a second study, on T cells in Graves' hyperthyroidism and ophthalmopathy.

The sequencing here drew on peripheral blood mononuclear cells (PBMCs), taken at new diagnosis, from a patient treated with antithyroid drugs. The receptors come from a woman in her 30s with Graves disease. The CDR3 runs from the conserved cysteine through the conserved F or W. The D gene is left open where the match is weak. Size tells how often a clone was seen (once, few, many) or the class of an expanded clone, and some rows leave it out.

CDR3aa: CATSRVAGRDYEQYF; CDR3nt: TGTGCCACCAGCAGAGTTGCAGGGAGAGATTACGAGCAGTACTTC; v_gene: TRBV15; abundance: NA; d_gene: NA; j_gene: TRBJ2-7
CDR3aa: CASSEGWGDGYTF; CDR3nt: TGTGCCAGCAGTGAGGGATGGGGGGATGGCTACACCTTC; v_gene: TRBV2; abundance: many; d_gene: NA; j_gene: TRBJ1-2
CDR3aa: CASSTQVAGAEETQYF; CDR3nt: TGTGCCAGCAGCACCCAAGTAGCGGGAGCAGAAGAGACCCAGTACTTC; v_gene: TRBV7-9; abundance: many; d_gene: TRBD2; j_gene: TRBJ2-5
CDR3aa: CASSPTATYEQYF; CDR3nt: TGTGCCAGCAGCCCGACCGCAACCTACGAGCAGTACTTC; v_gene: TRBV7-6; abundance: NA; d_gene: NA; j_gene: TRBJ2-7
CDR3aa: CASSTQNSYEQYF; CDR3nt: TGTGCCAGTAGTACTCAGAACTCCTACGAGCAGTACTTC; v_gene: TRBV19; abundance: NA; d_gene: NA; j_gene: TRBJ2-7
CDR3aa: CASSQGVSGANVLTF; CDR3nt: TGTGCCAGCAGCCAAGGGGTCTCTGGGGCCAACGTCCTGACTTTC; v_gene: TRBV7-3; abundance: many; d_gene: NA; j_gene: TRBJ2-6
CDR3aa: CASSQSFFWDATLGNQPQHF; CDR3nt: TGTGCCAGCAGCCAATCGTTTTTCTGGGACGCAACCCTTGGCAATCAGCCCCAGCATTTT; v_gene: TRBV3-1; abundance: few; d_gene: NA; j_gene: TRBJ1-5
CDR3aa: CASSWDAREDEQYF; CDR3nt: TGTGCCAGCAGTTGGGATGCGCGGGAGGACGAGCAGTACTTC; v_gene: TRBV12-3/TRBV12-4; abundance: many; d_gene: TRBD2; j_gene: TRBJ2-7
CDR3aa: CASSPGQGGGAFF; CDR3nt: TGTGCCAGCAGTCCGGGACAGGGGGGGGGAGCTTTCTTT; v_gene: TRBV28; abundance: few; d_gene: TRBD1; j_gene: TRBJ1-1
CDR3aa: CASSFLSGLGYTF; CDR3nt: TGTGCCAGCAGCTTCCTTTCCGGCCTTGGCTACACCTTC; v_gene: TRBV11-2; abundance: many; d_gene: NA; j_gene: TRBJ1-2
CDR3aa: CASSFSLEQYF; CDR3nt: TGTGCCAGCAGTTTTAGTCTCGAGCAGTACTTC; v_gene: TRBV28; abundance: many; d_gene: NA; j_gene: TRBJ2-7
CDR3aa: CSARVGRQNTEAFF; CDR3nt: TGCAGTGCTAGAGTTGGTAGGCAGAACACTGAAGCTTTCTTT; v_gene: TRBV20-1; abundance: many; d_gene: NA; j_gene: TRBJ1-1
CDR3aa: CASSQSDRITYGYTF; CDR3nt: TGTGCCAGCTCACAATCCGACAGGATAACCTATGGCTACACCTTC; v_gene: TRBV18; abundance: many; d_gene: NA; j_gene: TRBJ1-2
CDR3aa: CSAPEAGETNEQSF; CDR3nt: TGCAGTGCTCCCGAAGCGGGAGAAACGAATGAGCAGTCCTTC; v_gene: TRBV20-1; abundance: once; d_gene: TRBD2; j_gene: TRBJ2-5
CDR3aa: CASSLAVENEAFF; CDR3nt: TGTGCCAGCAGCTTGGCTGTGGAAAACGAAGCTTTCTTT; v_gene: TRBV5-4; abundance: NA; d_gene: NA; j_gene: TRBJ1-1